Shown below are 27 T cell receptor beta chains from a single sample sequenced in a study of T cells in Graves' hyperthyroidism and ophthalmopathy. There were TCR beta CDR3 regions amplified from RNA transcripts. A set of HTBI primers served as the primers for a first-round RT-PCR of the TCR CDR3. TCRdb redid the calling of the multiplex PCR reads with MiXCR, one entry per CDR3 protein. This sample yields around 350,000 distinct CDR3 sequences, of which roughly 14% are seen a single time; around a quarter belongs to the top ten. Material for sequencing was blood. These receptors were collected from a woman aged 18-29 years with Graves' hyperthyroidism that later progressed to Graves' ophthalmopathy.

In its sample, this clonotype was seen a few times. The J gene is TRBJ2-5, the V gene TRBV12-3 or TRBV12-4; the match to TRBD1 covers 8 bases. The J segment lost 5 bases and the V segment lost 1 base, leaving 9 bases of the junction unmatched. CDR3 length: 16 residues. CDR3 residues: CASSLGQGWMGETQYF. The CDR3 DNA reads TGTGCCAGCAGTTTAGGACAGGGGTGGATGGGGGAGACCCAGTACTTC.

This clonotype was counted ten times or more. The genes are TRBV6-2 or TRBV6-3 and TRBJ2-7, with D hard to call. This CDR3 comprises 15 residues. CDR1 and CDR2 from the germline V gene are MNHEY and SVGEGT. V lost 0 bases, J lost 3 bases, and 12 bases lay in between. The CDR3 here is CASSYSASLDYEQYF. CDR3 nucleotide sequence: TGTGCCAGCAGTTACTCTGCCTCACTCGACTACGAGCAGTACTTC.

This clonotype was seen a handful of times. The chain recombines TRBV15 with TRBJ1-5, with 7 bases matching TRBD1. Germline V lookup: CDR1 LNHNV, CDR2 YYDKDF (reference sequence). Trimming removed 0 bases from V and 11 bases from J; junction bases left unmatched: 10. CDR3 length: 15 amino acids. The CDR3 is CATSREGTVEIAQHF. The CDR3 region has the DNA TGTGCCACCAGCAGAGAGGGGACAGTCGAAATAGCCCAGCATTTT.

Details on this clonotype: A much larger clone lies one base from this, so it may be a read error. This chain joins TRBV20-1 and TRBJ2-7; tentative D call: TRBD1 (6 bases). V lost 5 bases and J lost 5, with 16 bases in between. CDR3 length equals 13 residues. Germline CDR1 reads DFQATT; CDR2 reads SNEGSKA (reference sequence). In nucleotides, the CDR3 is TGCAGTGCTCTCACGAGACAGGTAGACGAGCAGTACTTC. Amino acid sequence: CSALTRQVDEQYF.

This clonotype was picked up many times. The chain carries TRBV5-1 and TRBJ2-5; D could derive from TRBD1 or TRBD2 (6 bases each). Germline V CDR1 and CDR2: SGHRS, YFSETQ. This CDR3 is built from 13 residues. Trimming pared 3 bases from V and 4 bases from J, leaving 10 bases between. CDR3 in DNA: TGCGCCAGCAGCTCCGGGGGCGGAGAGACCCAGTACTTC. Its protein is CASSSGGGETQYF.

CDR3 bases: TGTGCCACCAGTGCCTCCCCGGGGTCACCTGCAAACAATGAGCAGTTCTTC. Protein: CATSASPGSPANNEQFF. The rearrangement joins TRBV24-1 to TRBJ2-1, with D possibly matching TRBD2 (5 bases). The germline CDR1 and CDR2 sequences are KGHDR and SFDVKD. The CDR3 has 17 amino acids. The V end was cut by 5 bases, the J end by 5 bases, with 21 bases between.

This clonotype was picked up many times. CDR3 in amino acids: CASSFKAGVSHEQFF. The CDR3 DNA is TGTGCCAGCAGCTTCAAAGCGGGAGTCTCCCATGAGCAGTTCTTC. This rearrangement joins TRBV7-2 to TRBJ2-1, with TRBD2 matching over 8 bases. Germline CDR1 and CDR2: SGHTA and FQGNSA. Unmatched junction bases numbered 9, after V lost 3 bases and J lost 8 bases. The CDR3 is made up of 15 amino acids.

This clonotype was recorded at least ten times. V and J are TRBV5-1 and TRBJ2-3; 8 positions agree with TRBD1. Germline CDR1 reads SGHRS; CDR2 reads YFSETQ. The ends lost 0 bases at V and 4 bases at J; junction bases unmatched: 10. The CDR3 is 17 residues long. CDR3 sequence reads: CASSLDSWQGAADTQYF. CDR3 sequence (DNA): TGCGCCAGCAGCTTGGATTCCTGGCAGGGGGCGGCAGATACGCAGTATTTT.

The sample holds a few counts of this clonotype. CDR3: CASSRDSTGEQYF. CDR3 bases: TGTGCCAGCAGCCGGGACTCAACCGGCGAGCAGTACTTC. V and J are TRBV6-1 and TRBJ2-7; a weak D match, TRBD2 (6 bases). This CDR3 comprises 13 residues. Germline V gene lookup returns CDR1 MNHNS and CDR2 SASEGT. V was trimmed by 6 bases and J by 6 bases, leaving 15 bases between them.

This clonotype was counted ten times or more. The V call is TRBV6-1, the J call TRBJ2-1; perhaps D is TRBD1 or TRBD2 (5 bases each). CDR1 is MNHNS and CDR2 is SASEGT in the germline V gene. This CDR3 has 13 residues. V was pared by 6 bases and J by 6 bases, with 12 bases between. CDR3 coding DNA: TGTGCCAGCAGACCGGGACCTATCAATGAGCAGTTCTTC. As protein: CASRPGPINEQFF.

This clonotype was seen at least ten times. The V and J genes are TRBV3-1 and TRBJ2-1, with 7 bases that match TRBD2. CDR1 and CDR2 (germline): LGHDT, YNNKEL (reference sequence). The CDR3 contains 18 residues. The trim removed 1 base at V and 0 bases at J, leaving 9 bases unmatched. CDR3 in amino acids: CASSQAGAGRSSYNEQFF. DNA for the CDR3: TGTGCCAGCAGCCAAGCCGGAGCGGGAAGGAGCTCCTACAATGAGCAGTTCTTC.

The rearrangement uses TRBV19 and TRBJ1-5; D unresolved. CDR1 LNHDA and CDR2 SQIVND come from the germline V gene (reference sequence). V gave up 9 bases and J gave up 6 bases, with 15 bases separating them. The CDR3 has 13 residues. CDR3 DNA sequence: TGTGCCAGCGCTACGGAGGGTGGTCAGCCCCAGCATTTT. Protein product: CASATEGGQPQHF. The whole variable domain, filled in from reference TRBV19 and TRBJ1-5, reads DGGITQSPKYLFRKEGQNVTLSCEQNLNHDAMYWYRQDPGQGLRLIYYSQIVNDFQKGDIAEGYSVSREKKESFPLTVTSAQKNPTAFYLCASATEGGQPQHFGDGTRLSIL.

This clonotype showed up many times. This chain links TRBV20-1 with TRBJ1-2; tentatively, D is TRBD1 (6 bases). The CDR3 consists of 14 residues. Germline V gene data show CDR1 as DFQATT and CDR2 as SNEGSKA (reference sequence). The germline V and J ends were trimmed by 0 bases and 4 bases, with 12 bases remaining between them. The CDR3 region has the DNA TGCAGTGCTAGAGATAAACAGGGCTTCTATGGCTACACCTTC. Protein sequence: CSARDKQGFYGYTF.

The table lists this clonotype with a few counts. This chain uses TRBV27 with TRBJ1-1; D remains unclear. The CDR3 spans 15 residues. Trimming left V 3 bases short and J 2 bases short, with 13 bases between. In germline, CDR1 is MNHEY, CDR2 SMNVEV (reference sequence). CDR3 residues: CASSLVGQINTEAFF. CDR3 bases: TGTGCCAGCAGTTTGGTAGGCCAGATTAACACTGAAGCTTTCTTT.

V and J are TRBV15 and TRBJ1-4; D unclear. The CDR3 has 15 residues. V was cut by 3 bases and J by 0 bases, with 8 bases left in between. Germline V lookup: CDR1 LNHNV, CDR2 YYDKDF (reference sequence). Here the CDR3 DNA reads TGTGCCACCAGCAGCGACAAAGCAACTAATGAAAAACTGTTTTTT. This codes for CATSSDKATNEKLFF.

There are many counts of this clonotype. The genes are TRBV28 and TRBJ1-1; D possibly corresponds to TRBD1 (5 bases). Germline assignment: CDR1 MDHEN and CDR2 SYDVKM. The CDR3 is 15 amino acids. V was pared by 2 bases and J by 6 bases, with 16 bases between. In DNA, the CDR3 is TGTGCCAGCAGTTTAAGCGGTCTGCTGGGGCCTGAAGCTTTCTTT. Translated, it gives CASSLSGLLGPEAFF. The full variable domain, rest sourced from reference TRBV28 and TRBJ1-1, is DVKVTQSSRYLVKRTGEKVFLECVQDMDHENMFWYRQDPGLGLRLIYFSYDVKMKEKGDIPEGYSVSREKKERFSLILESASTNQTSMYLCASSLSGLLGPEAFFGQGTRLTVV.

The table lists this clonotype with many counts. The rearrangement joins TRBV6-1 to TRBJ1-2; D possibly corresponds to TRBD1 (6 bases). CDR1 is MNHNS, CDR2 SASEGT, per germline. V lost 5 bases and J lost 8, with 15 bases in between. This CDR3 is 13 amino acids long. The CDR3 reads CASSRQETSGYTF. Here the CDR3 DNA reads TGTGCCAGCAGTCGACAGGAGACTAGCGGCTACACCTTC.

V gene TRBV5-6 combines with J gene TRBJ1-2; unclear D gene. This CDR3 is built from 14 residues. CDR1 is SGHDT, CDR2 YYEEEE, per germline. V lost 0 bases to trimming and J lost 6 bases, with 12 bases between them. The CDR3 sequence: CASSLANALNGYTF. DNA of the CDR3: TGTGCCAGCAGCTTGGCCAACGCCCTCAATGGCTACACCTTC.

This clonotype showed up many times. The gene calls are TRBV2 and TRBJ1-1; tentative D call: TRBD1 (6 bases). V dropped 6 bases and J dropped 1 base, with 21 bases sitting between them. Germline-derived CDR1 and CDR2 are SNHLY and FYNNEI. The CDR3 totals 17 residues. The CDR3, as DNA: TGTGCCAGCAGGGCGTATGGTACCGGGACAAAGAACACTGAAGCTTTCTTT. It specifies CASRAYGTGTKNTEAFF.

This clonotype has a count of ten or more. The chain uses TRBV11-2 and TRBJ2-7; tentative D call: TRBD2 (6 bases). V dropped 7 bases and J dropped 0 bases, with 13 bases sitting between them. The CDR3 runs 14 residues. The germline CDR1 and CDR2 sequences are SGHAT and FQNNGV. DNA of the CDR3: TGTGCCAGCAACCGAGCGGGCAGCTCCTACGAGCAGTACTTC. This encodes CASNRAGSSYEQYF.

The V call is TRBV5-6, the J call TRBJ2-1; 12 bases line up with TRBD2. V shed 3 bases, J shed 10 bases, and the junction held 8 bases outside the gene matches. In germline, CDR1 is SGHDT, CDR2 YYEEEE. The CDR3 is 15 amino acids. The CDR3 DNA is TGTGCCAGCAGCTCCCTAGCGGGAGGGTTAAGCGAGCAGTTCTTC. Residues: CASSSLAGGLSEQFF.

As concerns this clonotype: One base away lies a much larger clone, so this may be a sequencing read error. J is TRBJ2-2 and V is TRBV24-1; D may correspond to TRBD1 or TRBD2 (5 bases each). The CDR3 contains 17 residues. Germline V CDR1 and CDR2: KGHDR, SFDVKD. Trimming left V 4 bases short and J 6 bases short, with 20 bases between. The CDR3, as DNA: TGTGCCACCAGTGACCTCGGACCCAATTGGGGACCCGGGGAGCTGTTTTTT. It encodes CATSDLGPNWGPGELFF.

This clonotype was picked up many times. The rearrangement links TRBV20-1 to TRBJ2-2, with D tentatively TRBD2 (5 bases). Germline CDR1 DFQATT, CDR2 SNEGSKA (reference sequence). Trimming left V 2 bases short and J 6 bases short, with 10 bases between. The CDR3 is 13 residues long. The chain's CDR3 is CSARSRVPGELFF. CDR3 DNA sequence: TGCAGTGCTAGATCGCGGGTACCCGGGGAGCTGTTTTTT.

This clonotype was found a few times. The CDR3 sequence is CASSPSGGEQFF. In nucleotides, the CDR3 is TGTGCCAGCAGTCCCTCCGGGGGTGAGCAGTTCTTC. The chain recombines TRBV27 with TRBJ2-1; a possible D gene is TRBD2 (6 bases). The CDR3 runs 12 residues. V was cut by 5 bases and J by 9 bases, with 11 bases left in between. The V gene's germline CDR1 is MNHEY and CDR2 SMNVEV (reference sequence).

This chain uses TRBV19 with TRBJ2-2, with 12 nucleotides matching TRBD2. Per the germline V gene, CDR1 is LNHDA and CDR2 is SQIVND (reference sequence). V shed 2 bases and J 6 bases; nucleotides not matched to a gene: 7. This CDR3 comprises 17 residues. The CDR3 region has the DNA TGTGCCAGTAGTATAAGGCTAGCGGGAGGGTTGGCCGGGGAGCTGTTTTTT. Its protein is CASSIRLAGGLAGELFF.

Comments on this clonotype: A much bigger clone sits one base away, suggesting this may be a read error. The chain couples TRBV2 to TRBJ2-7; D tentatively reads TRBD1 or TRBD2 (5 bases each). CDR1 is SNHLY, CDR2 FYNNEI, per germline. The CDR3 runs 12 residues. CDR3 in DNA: TGTACCAGAGAGGGGCTGAACTACGAGCAGTACTTC. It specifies CTREGLNYEQYF.

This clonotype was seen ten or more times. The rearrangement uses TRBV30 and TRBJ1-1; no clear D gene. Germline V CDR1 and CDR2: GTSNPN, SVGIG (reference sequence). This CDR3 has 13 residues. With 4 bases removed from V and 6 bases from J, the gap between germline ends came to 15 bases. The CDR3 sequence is CAWTKSLRAEAFF. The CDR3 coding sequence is TGTGCCTGGACCAAGTCCCTCCGAGCTGAAGCTTTCTTT.